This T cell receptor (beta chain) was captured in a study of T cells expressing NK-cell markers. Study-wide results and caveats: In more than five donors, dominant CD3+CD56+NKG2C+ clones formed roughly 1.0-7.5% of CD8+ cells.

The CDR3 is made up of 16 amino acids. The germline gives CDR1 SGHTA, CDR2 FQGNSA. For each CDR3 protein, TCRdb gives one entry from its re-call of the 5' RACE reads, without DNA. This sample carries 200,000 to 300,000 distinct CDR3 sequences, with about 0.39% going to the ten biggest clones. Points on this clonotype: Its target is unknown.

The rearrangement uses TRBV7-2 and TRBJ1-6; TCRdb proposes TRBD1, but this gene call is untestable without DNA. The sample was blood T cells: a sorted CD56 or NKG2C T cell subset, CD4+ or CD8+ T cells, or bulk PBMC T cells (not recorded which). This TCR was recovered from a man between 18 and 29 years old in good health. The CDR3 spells CASRQADRTYNSPLHF. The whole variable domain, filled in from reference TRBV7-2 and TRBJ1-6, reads GAGVSQSPSNKVTEKGKDVELRCDPISGHTALYWYRQSLGQGLEFLIYFQGNSAPDKSGLPSDRFSAERTGGSVSTLTIQRTQQEDSAVYLCASRQADRTYNSPLHFGNGTRLTVT.